One and the same sample provided the 2 T cell receptor beta chains below, sequenced in a study of neurological immune-mediated disorders. Via MiXCR, TCRdb re-called the 5' RACE reads, giving one row per CDR3 protein. The table has some 86,000 distinct CDR3 sequences, 2% to 3% seen once. The sample comprised PBMCs. These receptors were taken from a woman between 25 and 40 years old with multiple sclerosis.

The chain is built from TRBV6-2 or TRBV6-3 and TRBJ2-1; 15 bases match TRBD2. The CDR3 extends over 15 amino acids. The V gene's germline CDR1 is MNHEY and CDR2 SVGEGT. J lost 15 bases, V lost 5 bases, and 11 bases had no gene match. The CDR3 DNA follows: TGTGCCAGCAGTGAACCCCCGGGACTAGCGGGAGGTCCGTTCTTC. Translation gives CASSEPPGLAGGPFF.

In its sample, this clonotype was seen many times. The chain couples TRBV7-9 to TRBJ2-6; D perhaps matches TRBD2 (6 bases). Looked up from germline, CDR1 is SEHNR and CDR2 is FQNEAQ (reference sequence). V was clipped by 4 bases and J by 2 bases, with 9 bases between them. The CDR3 runs to 15 residues. As DNA, the CDR3 is TGTGCCAGCAGCTCCTCGGGGGCTGGGGCCAACGTCCTGACTTTC. Amino acids: CASSSSGAGANVLTF.